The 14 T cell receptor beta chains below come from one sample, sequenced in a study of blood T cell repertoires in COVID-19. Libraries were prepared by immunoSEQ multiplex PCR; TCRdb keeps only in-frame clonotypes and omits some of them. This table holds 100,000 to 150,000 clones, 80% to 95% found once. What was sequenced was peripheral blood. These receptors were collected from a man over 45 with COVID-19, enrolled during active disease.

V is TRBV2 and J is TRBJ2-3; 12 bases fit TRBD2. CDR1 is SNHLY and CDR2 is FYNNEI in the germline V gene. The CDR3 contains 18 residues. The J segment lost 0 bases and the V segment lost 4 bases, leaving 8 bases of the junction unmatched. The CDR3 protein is CASSAPPGLAGSTDTQYF. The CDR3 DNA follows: TGTGCCAGCAGTGCCCCTCCGGGACTAGCGGGTAGCACAGATACGCAGTATTTT.

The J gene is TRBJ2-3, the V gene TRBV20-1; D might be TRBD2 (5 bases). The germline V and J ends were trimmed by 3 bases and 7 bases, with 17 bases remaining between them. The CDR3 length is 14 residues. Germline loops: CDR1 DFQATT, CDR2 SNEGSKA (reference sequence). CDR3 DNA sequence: TGCAGTGCTAGTCGGTCTAGCATCGGCAATACGCAGTATTTT. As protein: CSASRSSIGNTQYF.

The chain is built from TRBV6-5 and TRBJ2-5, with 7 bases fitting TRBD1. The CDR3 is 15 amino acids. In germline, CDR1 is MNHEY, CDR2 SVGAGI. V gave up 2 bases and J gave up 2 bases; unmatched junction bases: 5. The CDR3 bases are TGTGCCAGCAGTTACCGGACAGGATCGCAAGAGACCCAGTACTTC. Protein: CASSYRTGSQETQYF.

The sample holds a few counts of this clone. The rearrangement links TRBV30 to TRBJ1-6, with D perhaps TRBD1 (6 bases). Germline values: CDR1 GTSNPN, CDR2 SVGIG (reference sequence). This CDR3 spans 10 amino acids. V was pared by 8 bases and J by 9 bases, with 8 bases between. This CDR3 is CALGASPLHF. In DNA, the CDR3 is TGTGCCCTGGGGGCTTCACCCCTCCACTTT.

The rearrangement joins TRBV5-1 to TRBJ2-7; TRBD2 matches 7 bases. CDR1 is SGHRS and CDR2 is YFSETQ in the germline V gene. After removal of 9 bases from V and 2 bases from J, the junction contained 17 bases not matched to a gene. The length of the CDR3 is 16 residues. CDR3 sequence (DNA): TGCGCCAAACCAAGCGGAGGTAGCGGGTTGACCTACGAGCAGTACTTC. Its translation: CAKPSGGSGLTYEQYF.

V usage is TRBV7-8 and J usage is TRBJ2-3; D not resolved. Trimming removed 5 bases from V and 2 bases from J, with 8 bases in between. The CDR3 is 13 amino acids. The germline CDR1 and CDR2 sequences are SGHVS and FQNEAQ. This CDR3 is CASSQLLTDTQYF. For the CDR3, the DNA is TGTGCCAGCAGCCAACTTCTCACAGATACGCAGTATTTT.

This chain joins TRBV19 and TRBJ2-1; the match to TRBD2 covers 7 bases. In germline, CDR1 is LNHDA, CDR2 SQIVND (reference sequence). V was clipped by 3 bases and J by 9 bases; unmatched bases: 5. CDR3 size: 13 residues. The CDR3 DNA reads TGTGCCAGTAGTATTATCAGGGAGGGTGAGCAGTTCTTC. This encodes CASSIIREGEQFF.

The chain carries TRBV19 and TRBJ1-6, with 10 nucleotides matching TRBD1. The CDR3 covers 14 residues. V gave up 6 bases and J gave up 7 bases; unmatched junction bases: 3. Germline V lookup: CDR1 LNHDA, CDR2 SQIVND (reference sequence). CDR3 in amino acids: CASSPTGGNSPLHF. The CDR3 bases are TGTGCCAGTAGCCCGACAGGGGGCAATTCACCCCTCCACTTT.

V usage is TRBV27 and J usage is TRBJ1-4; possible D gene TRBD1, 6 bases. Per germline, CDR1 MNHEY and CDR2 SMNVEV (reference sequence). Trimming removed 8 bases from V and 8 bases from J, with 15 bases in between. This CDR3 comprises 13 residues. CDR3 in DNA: TGTGCCAGCTCGACAGGTGCAGTGGAAAAACTGTTTTTT. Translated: CASSTGAVEKLFF.

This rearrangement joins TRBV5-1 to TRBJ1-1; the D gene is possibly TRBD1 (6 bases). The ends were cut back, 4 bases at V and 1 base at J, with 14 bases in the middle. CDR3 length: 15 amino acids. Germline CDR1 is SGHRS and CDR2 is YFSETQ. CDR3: CASSPRQVQNTEAFF. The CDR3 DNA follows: TGCGCCAGCAGCCCCCGACAGGTACAGAACACTGAAGCTTTCTTT.

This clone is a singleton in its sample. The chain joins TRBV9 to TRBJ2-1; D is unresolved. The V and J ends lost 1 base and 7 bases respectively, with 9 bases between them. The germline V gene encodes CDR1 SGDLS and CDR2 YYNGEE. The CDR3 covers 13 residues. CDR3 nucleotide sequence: TGTGCCAGCAGCGTAAACCCTGAGAATGAGCAGTTCTTC. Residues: CASSVNPENEQFF.

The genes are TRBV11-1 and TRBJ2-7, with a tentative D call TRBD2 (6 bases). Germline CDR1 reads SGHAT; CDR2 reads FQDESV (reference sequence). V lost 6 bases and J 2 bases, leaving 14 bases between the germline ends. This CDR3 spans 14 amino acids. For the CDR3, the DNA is TGTGCCAGCAGACCCTTCGGGGGTACCTACGAGCAGTACTTC. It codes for CASRPFGGTYEQYF.

In DNA form, the CDR3 reads TGTGCCAGCACCCCAGACAGGGGGCACGGTGGCTACACCTTC. Translating gives CASTPDRGHGGYTF. The chain employs TRBV5-4 and TRBJ1-2, with 10 bases identical to TRBD1. The junction had 9 bases not matched to a gene; V was cut back by 6 bases and J by 7 bases. Germline V CDR1 and CDR2: SGHNT, YYREEE (reference sequence). The CDR3 is 14 amino acids. The full variable domain, its missing parts supplied by reference TRBV5-4 and TRBJ1-2, is ETGVTQSPTHLIKTRGQQVTLRCSSQSGHNTVSWYQQALGQGPQFIFQYYREEENGRGNFPPRFSGLQFPNYSSELNVNALELDDSALYLCASTPDRGHGGYTFGSGTRLTVV.

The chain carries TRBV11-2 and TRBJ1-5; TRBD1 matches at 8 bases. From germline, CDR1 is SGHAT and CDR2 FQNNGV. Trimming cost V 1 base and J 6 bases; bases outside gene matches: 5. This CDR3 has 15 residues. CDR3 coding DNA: TGTGCCAGCAGCTTAGGGGGAGACAGGGGTCAGCCCCAGCATTTT. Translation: CASSLGGDRGQPQHF.